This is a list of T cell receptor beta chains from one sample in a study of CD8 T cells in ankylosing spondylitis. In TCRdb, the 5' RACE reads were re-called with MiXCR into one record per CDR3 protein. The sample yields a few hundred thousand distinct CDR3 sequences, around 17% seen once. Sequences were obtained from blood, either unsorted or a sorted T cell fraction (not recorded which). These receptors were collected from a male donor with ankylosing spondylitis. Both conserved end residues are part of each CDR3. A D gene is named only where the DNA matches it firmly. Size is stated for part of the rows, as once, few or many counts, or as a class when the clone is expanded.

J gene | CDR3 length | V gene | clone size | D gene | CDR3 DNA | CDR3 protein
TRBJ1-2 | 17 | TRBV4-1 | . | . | TGCGCCAGCAGCCAAGCCGGGAGTGGTCCCGGTTACTATGGCTACACCTTC | CASSQAGSGPGYYGYTF
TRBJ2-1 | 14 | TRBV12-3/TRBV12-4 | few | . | TGTGCCAGCAGCCCTTCGTTGGCGGGATGGGAGCAGTTCTTC | CASSPSLAGWEQFF
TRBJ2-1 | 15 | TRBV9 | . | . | TGTGCCAGCAGCGCCGGGGTTGGTTCCGTTGATGAGCAGTTCTTC | CASSAGVGSVDEQFF
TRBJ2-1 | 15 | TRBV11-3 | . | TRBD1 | TGTGCCAGCAGCATGCGACAGGGGACCTACAATGAGCAGTTCTTC | CASSMRQGTYNEQFF
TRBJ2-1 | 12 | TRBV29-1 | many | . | TGCAGCGTTGAAGGTCCAATCGATGAGCAGTTCTTC | CSVEGPIDEQFF
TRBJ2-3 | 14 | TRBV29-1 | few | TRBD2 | TGCAGCGTCGCCGGACTAGCGGGAGCAAATACGCAGTATTTT | CSVAGLAGANTQYF
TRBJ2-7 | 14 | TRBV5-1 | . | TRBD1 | TGCGCCAGTCAAAAGGGACAGGGGCTGTGGGAGCAGTACTTC | CASQKGQGLWEQYF
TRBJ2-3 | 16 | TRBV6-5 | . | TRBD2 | TGTGCCAGCAGTACATGGACTAGCAGCGCCACAGATACGCAGTATTTT | CASSTWTSSATDTQYF
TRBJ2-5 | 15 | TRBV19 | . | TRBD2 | TGTGCCAGTAGTAAGGGACTAGCGAGCACAGAGACCCAGTACTTC | CASSKGLASTETQYF
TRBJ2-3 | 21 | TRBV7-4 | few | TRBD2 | TGTGCCAGCAGCTTTGGAGCTGTTAGCGGGAGGGCCGAGGAGTTCAAAGATACGCAGTATTTT | CASSFGAVSGRAEEFKDTQYF
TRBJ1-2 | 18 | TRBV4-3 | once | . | TGCGCCAGCAGCCAAGATTTGGGCAGGGGTGTGATTAACTATGGCTACACCTTC | CASSQDLGRGVINYGYTF
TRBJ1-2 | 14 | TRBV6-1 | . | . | TGTGCCAGCAGTGAAAGGGGCCCGAACTATGGCTACACCTTC | CASSERGPNYGYTF